This T cell receptor (beta chain) is drawn from a study of T cell repertoires in cytomegalovirus infection. Study at large: Well-studied HLA-B-restricted epitopes and recently identified HLA-C-restricted epitopes of CMV were both used in the study. It was the public TCR beta signatures that indicated both CMV infection and matching HLA type. The study, taken as a whole, reports: The study found HLA-C-restricted CMV-specific TCR beta clonotypes dominating the ex vivo response. Of the TCR beta families, the public ones yielded a cumulative frequency that identified carriers of CMV plus the relevant HLA.

This clonotype was seen more than once but under ten times. Its antigen remains unknown. Deletions cut 0 bases from V and 2 bases from J, with 16 bases between. The CDR3 length is 17 residues. CDR1 and CDR2 (germline): SGHTA, FQGNSA. MiXCR was run by TCRdb on the reads, yielding one entry per CDR3 protein. The table records 360,000 or so distinct CDR3 sequences, roughly a third of them present only once. Sample: cultured PBMCs, taken from culture after CMV antigen stimulation. The chain recombines TRBV7-2 with TRBJ2-5; unclear D gene. The TCR sequence derives from a human donor in good health (CMV status not recorded). Some clones in this sample may be carry-over from other donors' samples. CDR3 residues: CASSLAAASLSQETQYF. Written as DNA, the CDR3 is TGTGCCAGCAGCTTAGCGGCGGCTAGTCTTTCTCAAGAGACCCAGTACTTC. Complete variable domain (other parts from reference TRBV7-2 and TRBJ2-5): GAGVSQSPSNKVTEKGKDVELRCDPISGHTALYWYRQSLGQGLEFLIYFQGNSAPDKSGLPSDRFSAERTGGSVSTLTIQRTQQEDSAVYLCASSLAAASLSQETQYFGPGTRLLVL.